The T cell receptor (beta chain) under discussion was sequenced for a study of shared clonotypes between healthy human individuals. In germline, CDR1 is SEHNR, CDR2 FQNEAQ (reference sequence). Trimming took off 2 bases at V and 4 bases at J, with 20 bases between the two ends. The CDR3 extends over 17 amino acids. Clones were read by immunoSEQ multiplex PCR, and TCRdb kept only the in-frame ones, dropping some. The table has roughly 2 million clones, just under 95% seen once. Naive CD8 populations comprised CD45RO-negative cells positively selected for CCR7, excluding terminally differentiated effector memory CD45RA+ cells.

This chain connects TRBV7-9 to TRBJ1-2; D not resolved. This receptor was identified in a man between 18 and 35 years old in good health. The sample consisted of naive CD8+ T cells sorted from blood. The CDR3 coding sequence is TGTGCCAGCAGCTTATCGTTAGGGCCCGCAATCCTCTATGGCTACACCTTC. Amino acids: CASSLSLGPAILYGYTF.